This record looks at one TCR beta chain sequence and its context. The antigen this receptor binds is unknown. Per-nucleotide qualities are absent, and no much larger clonotype sits a single base away. The sample originates from a study of cytotoxic CD8 clonotypes in ibrutinib-treated CLL (dated by TCRdb to 2020 to 2022). For context, the study as a whole: The cohort included roughly 15 treatment-naive and about a dozen relapsed/refractory patients; about 18 were IGHV unmutated. Responses were partial in around 25 patients and complete in 2; after median approximately 5.5 years follow-up, about 14 stayed in remission and around 12 progressed. Samples at response were collected after a median of roughly twelve months of treatment, with a range of about 6 to 36 months. Samples averaged roughly 280,000 productive templates and tens of thousands of productive rearrangements. Of the 85 to 90 participants in the trial, roughly 26 had longitudinal samples available. Cryopreserved peripheral blood mononuclear cells were obtained prior to treatment, at the time of response, and at either disease progression or sustained remission. General conclusions and limits of the study: At baseline, clonality was higher than in age-matched healthy donors and showed a strong correlation with circulating CD8+ T-cell counts. Lymph node repertoires were not examined, and the timing of sampling was not matched between patients in sustained remission and those whose disease progressed. Public clonotypes were rare and either shrank or stayed stable during treatment, and the rise in clonality at ibrutinib response reflected expansion of private clonotypes. Clonality increased at ibrutinib response, stayed stable in sustained remission, and fell back toward baseline at progression.

Spanning cysteine to phenylalanine, the CDR3 consists of 17 amino acids. The sequence is cut down to CDR3 DNA, 51 bases in frame from base 1. V ends up 1 base short and J 8 bases short, with an unmatched junction base count of 7. Reading the germline V gene gives CDR1 LGHNA and CDR2 YSLEER. For TCR beta library preparation, about 2 micrograms of genomic DNA were isolated from cryopreserved PBMCs. Longitudinal blood samples from CLL patients on ibrutinib monotherapy underwent high-throughput TCR beta sequencing. Patients were enrolled in a phase 2 open-label single-center ibrutinib monotherapy trial. A MiSeq instrument was used for deep resolution sequencing, which targeted depths ranging from 1 in 1 million up to 1 in 200,000 T cells, with coverage averaging 10x for each clonotype. The immunoSEQ hsTCRB Kit was used to generate TCR beta libraries. The paper's data handling went like this. ImmunoSEQ Data Assistant and ImmunoSEQ Analyzer were used for data analysis, and V, D and J genes were assigned according to IMGT definitions. Clonality, which ranges from 0 to 1, was calculated as one minus the normalized Shannon entropy of productive rearrangement frequencies. Only overrepresented clonotypes making up at least 0.05% of each patient's repertoire were included in the public clonotype analysis. Roughly 13 age-matched healthy donor repertoires from immuneACCESS were used as controls for clonality. TCRdb limited this immuneACCESS table to in-frame rearrangements with V and J called. A share of clones is missing; checked studies link under half to unresolved V genes, and the rest is unexplained. V and J calls and clone size are as listed in that table; D and trimming were resolved from the DNA. The sample table contains some 25,000 clones; only one count was recorded for around 73% of them. In total, the top ten clones hold 7% to 9.5% of the sample.

The material was PBMCs, obtained before ibrutinib treatment. This sequence was found in a human donor with chronic lymphocytic leukemia. This receptor chain uses TRBV4-3 and TRBJ2-2; TRBD2 lines up with 13 middle nucleotides. The DNA sequence is as follows: TGCGCCAGCAGCCAAGTCGGACTAGCGGGAGTAGGTGGGGAGCTGTTTTTT. It codes for CASSQVGLAGVGGELFF.